This TCR beta chain emerged from a study of blood T cell repertoires in COVID-19. Germline V gene data show CDR1 as MNHNY and CDR2 as SVGAGI (reference sequence). V lost 3 bases, J lost 0 bases, and 6 bases lay in between. The CDR3 covers 15 residues. Sequencing used immunoSEQ multiplex PCR; TCRdb keeps in-frame clones, though not all of them. The sample lists tens of thousands of clones, roughly 87% occurring once. V gene TRBV6-6 combines with J gene TRBJ2-6; D gene uncertain. The sequenced sample was peripheral blood. The clonotype originates from a man over 45 with active COVID-19. In DNA, the CDR3 is TGTGCCAGCAGTTATACAGCCTCTGGGGCCAACGTCCTGACTTTC. Amino acid sequence: CASSYTASGANVLTF.